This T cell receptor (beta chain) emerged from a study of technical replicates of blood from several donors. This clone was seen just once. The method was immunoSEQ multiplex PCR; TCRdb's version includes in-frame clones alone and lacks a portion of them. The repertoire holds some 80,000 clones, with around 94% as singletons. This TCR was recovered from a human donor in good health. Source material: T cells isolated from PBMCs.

The CDR3 DNA reads TGTGCCAGCAGTATGACCGGGACTAGAACCGAGCAGTACTTC. Its protein product is CASSMTGTRTEQYF. The V gene is TRBV27, the J gene TRBJ2-7, with 8 bases lining up with TRBD2. Losses at the gene ends were 5 bases for V and 6 bases for J; bases not matched to a gene: 9. The germline V gene encodes CDR1 MNHEY and CDR2 SMNVEV (reference sequence). The CDR3 is 14 amino acids.